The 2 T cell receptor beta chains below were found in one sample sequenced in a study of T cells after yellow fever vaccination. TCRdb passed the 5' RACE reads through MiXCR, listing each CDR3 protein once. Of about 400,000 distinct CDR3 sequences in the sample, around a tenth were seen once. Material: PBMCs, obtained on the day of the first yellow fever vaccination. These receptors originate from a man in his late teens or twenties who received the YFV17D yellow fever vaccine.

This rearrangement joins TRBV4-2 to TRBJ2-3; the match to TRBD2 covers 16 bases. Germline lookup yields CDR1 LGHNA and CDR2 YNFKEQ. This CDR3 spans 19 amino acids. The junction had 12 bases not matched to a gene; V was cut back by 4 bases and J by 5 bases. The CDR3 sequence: CASSPGGLAGGQRGDTQYF. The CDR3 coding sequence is TGTGCCAGCAGCCCGGGGGGACTAGCGGGGGGGCAAAGGGGAGATACGCAGTATTTT.

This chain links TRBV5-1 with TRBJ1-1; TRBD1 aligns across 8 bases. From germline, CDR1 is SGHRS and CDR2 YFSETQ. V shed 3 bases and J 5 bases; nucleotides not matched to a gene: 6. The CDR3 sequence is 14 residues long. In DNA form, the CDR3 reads TGCGCCAGCAGCTCATCGTACAGGGGGACTGAAGCTTTCTTT. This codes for CASSSSYRGTEAFF.